The present entry profiles one T cell receptor beta chain with its context. Its antigen remains undetermined. One junction end does not reproduce the germline sequence, and a read error may be involved. The CDR3, cysteine through phenylalanine, is 15 amino acids long. The kept DNA is CDR3 alone, 45 bases in frame from the first base. CDR1 and CDR2 are drawn from the germline V gene: MNHEY, SVGAGI. The method behind the library was 5' RACE. Sequenced on an Illumina HiSeq 2500. A second PCR of roughly 6 to 11 cycles was run with a J-beta primer mix and a sample-barcoded 5' primer. A unique molecular identifier was introduced onto each TCR beta cDNA molecule by a template-switch 5' adaptor carrying 12 random nucleotides. At least 3 million CDR3-containing paired-end reads were obtained from each sample. The Mint cDNA synthesis kit, primed by a TRBC-specific oligonucleotide, was used to synthesize first-strand cDNA from all RNA. All cDNA was treated with uracil-DNA glycosylase and then went through a first 18-cycle PCR with the universal primers M1SS and BC2_uni_R. On the study's bioinformatics: For normalization, 1 million high-quality reads, each with a distinct molecular identifier, were randomly selected from each sample. Reads with shared molecular identifiers were discarded instead of being binned into consensus sequences. MiTCR, run with a Q25 quality threshold and the strictest error-elimination algorithm, handled CDR3 identification, clonotype clustering and error correction. A nonparametric unseen species model using Euler transformation provided a lower-bound estimate of total TCR beta diversity. TCRdb applied fastp at Q25 and MiXCR to the public reads, then kept only in-frame beta chains. Identical CDR3 proteins give one entry, which carries the most common genes and DNA. These V and J calls derive from TCRdb rather than the authors' analysis. The sample contains more than 650,000 distinct CDR3 sequences, 20% to 25% of them found a single time. Around 22% of the sample belongs to the ten largest clones.

This entry comes from a study of blood T cells in healthy people across ages (dated by TCRdb to about 2015). Context from the whole study: In model experiments, roughly one uniquely barcoded TCR beta cDNA molecule per two T cells was captured by template switching. Age-related changes in TCR beta repertoire diversity were measured in the study by deep sequencing normalized with unique cDNA molecular identifiers. Four age groups were formed from the donors: young (average 16 years), middle-aged (approximately 39), aged (roughly 59) and long-lived (around 80). To avoid experimental bias, donors of different ages were distributed randomly across sequencing lanes. Two additional independent replicas of 1 million unique cDNA reads from the same blood draw were analyzed for two donors (one aged 18 to 30 and one aged 80 or older). Beyond this particular receptor, the publication reports: Since profiling was done on bulk unsorted PBMCs, naive and antigen-experienced compartments could not be conclusively compared. Observed TCR beta diversity per million T cells fell roughly linearly with age, and a significant reduction was already apparent by age around 36. Donor CMV infection status was unknown, potentially confounding age-related changes in expanded clonotypes. A strong correlation was found between observed TCR beta diversity and the percentage of naive T cells measured by flow cytometry. Estimates of total diversity from one million sequenced T cells were regarded as lower bounds and underestimates. Compared with the aged group, the long-lived group had more naive CD4+ T cells, fewer expanded clones and increased TCR diversity, a pattern suggesting age selection.

Systemically healthy Caucasian individuals from Russia, over 30 in total and aged about 6 to 90 years, were included as donors. Each donor gave ten milliliters of peripheral blood, collected into EDTA-treated Vacutainer tubes. Ficoll-Paque density-gradient centrifugation was used to isolate PBMCs, with at least 7 million per sample. Trizol reagent was used to extract total RNA from PBMCs, with at least 6 micrograms per sample. Naive CD45RAhigh/CD27high T cell percentages were measured by flow cytometry on a PBMC aliquot from every donor. This sequence originates from a man in his 70s in good health. Input material: blood. The chain is made from TRBV6-5 and TRBJ1-2; the D gene is not confidently resolved. The CDR3 region: CASSYSGRVNYGYAF. The DNA reads as follows: TGTGCCAGCAGTTACTCGGGTAGGGTCAACTATGGCTACGCCTTC.